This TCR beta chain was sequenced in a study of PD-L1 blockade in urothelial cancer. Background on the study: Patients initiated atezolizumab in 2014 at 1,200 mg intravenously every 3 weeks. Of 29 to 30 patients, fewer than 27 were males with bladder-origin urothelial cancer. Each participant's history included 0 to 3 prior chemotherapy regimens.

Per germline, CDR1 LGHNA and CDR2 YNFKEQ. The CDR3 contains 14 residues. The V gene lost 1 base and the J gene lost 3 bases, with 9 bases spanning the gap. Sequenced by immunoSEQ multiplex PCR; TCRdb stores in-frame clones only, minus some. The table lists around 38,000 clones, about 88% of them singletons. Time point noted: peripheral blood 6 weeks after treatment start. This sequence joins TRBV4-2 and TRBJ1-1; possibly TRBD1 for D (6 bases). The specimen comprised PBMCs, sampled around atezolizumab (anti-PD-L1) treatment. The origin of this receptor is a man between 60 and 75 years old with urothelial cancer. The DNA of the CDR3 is TGTGCCAGCAGCCAAGTTGCAGGGGACACTGAAGCTTTCTTT. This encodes CASSQVAGDTEAFF.